Presented here are 7 T cell receptor beta chains from one specimen sequenced in a study of glioma-infiltrating T cells. The iRepertoire nested amplicon-rescue multiplex PCR amplified TCR alpha and beta CDR3s from RNA. TCRdb reprocessed the multiplex PCR reads with MiXCR, giving one entry per CDR3 protein. The table lists 300,000 to 400,000 distinct CDR3 sequences, around 45% of them singletons. Sequencing input: glioma tissue, nonneoplastic brain tissue, or PBMCs (not recorded which). These receptor sequences come from a human donor with low-grade glioma or glioblastoma, undergoing nonglioma brain surgery, or in good health (not recorded which).

Points on this clonotype: A junction boundary mismatches the germline segment, possibly from a read error. The rearrangement joins TRBV4-2 to TRBJ2-7; 10 nucleotides agree with TRBD2. Germline values: CDR1 LGHNA, CDR2 YNFKEQ. This CDR3 region has 15 residues. CDR3 coding DNA: TGTGCCAGCAGCCCCGAGCTAGCGGGAGCCTACAAGCAGTACTTC. Translated, it gives CASSPELAGAYKQYF.

On this clonotype itself: A much larger clone is a single base away; this may be a read error. V is TRBV28 and J is TRBJ2-2, with 8 nucleotides matching TRBD1. Germline V gives CDR1 MDHEN, CDR2 SYDVKM. The CDR3 length is 15 residues. The J segment lost 9 bases and the V segment lost 3 bases, leaving 9 bases of the junction unmatched. CDR3 amino acids: CASSFLTGVTRELFF. DNA for the CDR3: TGTGCCAGCAGTTTCCTGACAGGGGTAACCAGGGAGCTGTTTTTT.

This clonotype was observed a handful of times. The gene calls are TRBV7-3 and TRBJ1-1; D is undetermined. The germline gives CDR1 SGHTA, CDR2 FQGTGA. The CDR3 loop spans 13 amino acids. V lost 2 bases and J lost 4, with 8 bases in between. CDR3 coding DNA: TGTGCCAGCAGCTTACGGATGGGCACTGAAGCTTTCTTT. Residues: CASSLRMGTEAFF.

A note on this clonotype: Since no conserved phenylalanine or tryptophan closes the CDR3, a read error is the likely cause. J is TRBJ2-1 and V is TRBV7-2; 12 nucleotides agree with TRBD2. V shed 5 bases and J 9 bases; nucleotides not matched to a gene: 11. The CDR3 runs 16 residues. From germline, CDR1 is SGHTA and CDR2 FQGNSA. The CDR3 here is CASSPRRLAGAGEQFL. The CDR3 DNA sequence: TGTGCCAGCAGCCCCCGCAGACTAGCGGGAGCGGGTGAGCAGTTCCTC.

J is TRBJ2-7 and V is TRBV7-2, with D uncertain. CDR1 is SGHTA and CDR2 is FQGNSA in the germline V gene. The CDR3 totals 15 residues. The germline V and J ends were trimmed by 3 bases and 3 bases, with 15 bases remaining between them. The CDR3 DNA sequence: TGTGCCAGCAGCTTCACCACAGACACATACTACGAGCAGTACTTC. Translating it yields CASSFTTDTYYEQYF.

A remark on this clonotype: A much larger clone differs by one base, so this may be a read error. The CDR3 nucleotides are TGTGCCAGCACCAGAGGACTAGCGGGAGGGCCTGCAGATACGAAGTATTTT. It is translated as CASTRGLAGGPADTKYF. V usage is TRBV6-2 or TRBV6-3 and J usage is TRBJ2-3; 15 nucleotides match TRBD2. The CDR3 consists of 17 residues. CDR1 MNHEY and CDR2 SVGEGT come from the germline V gene.

This chain links TRBV6-2 or TRBV6-3 with TRBJ1-5; tentatively, D is TRBD1 (5 bases). CDR3 length equals 16 residues. V was cut by 4 bases and J by 8 bases, with 21 bases left in between. Germline CDR1 and CDR2: MNHEY and SVGEGT. CDR3 in DNA: TGTGCCAGCAGTTTATGGTTTTTCAGGGCTAGGAAGCCCCAGCATTTT. Translating it yields CASSLWFFRARKPQHF.